Below are 28 T cell receptor beta chains sequenced from a single sample in a study of T cell changes during pregnancy in multiple sclerosis. Sequencing used immunoSEQ multiplex PCR; TCRdb keeps in-frame clones, though not all of them. The sample consists of about 85,000 clones, roughly 90% of them appearing once. Source: peripheral blood, taken in the first trimester of pregnancy. The receptors shown here come from a female donor with multiple sclerosis, enrolled in a pregnancy study.

The chain carries TRBV5-5 and TRBJ2-2; TRBD1 aligns across 8 bases. The CDR3 runs to 19 residues. J lost 5 bases, V lost 1 base, and 16 bases had no gene match. Germline V gives CDR1 SGHKS, CDR2 YYEKEE (reference sequence). In DNA, the CDR3 is TGTGCCAGCAGCTTGAGTGGTTGGACAGGGACTTCGGGGACCGGGGAGCTGTTTTTT. Amino acid sequence: CASSLSGWTGTSGTGELFF. The variable domain in full, completed from reference TRBV5-5 and TRBJ2-2, reads DAGVTQSPTHLIKTRGQQVTLRCSPISGHKSVSWYQQVLGQGPQFIFQYYEKEERGRGNFPDRFSARQFPNYSSELNVNALLLGDSALYLCASSLSGWTGTSGTGELFFGEGSRLTVL.

This rearrangement joins TRBV28 to TRBJ1-6; TRBD1 might be the D (6 bases). The CDR3 totals 15 residues. The V end lost 6 bases, the J end lost 8 bases, and 17 bases lay between the germline ends. Per the germline V gene, CDR1 is MDHEN and CDR2 is SYDVKM. CDR3 in DNA: TGTGCCAGCAGGGGGGCCGGGACATTTGATTCACCCCTCCACTTT. Translating it yields CASRGAGTFDSPLHF. Full variable domain (missing parts from reference TRBV28 and TRBJ1-6): DVKVTQSSRYLVKRTGEKVFLECVQDMDHENMFWYRQDPGLGLRLIYFSYDVKMKEKGDIPEGYSVSREKKERFSLILESASTNQTSMYLCASRGAGTFDSPLHFGNGTRLTVT.

The gene calls are TRBV5-1 and TRBJ2-7, with 8 bases matching TRBD1. The trim removed 4 bases at V and 7 bases at J, leaving 7 bases unmatched. The CDR3 is 13 residues long. Germline assignment: CDR1 SGHRS and CDR2 YFSETQ. The CDR3 nucleotides read TGCGCCAGCAGCCAGGGGGCCATTGTTGAGCAGTACTTC. Its translation is CASSQGAIVEQYF.

This clone was recorded only once. This chain connects TRBV6-5 to TRBJ1-1; the D gene is possibly TRBD1 (5 bases). The V and J ends lost 0 bases and 5 bases respectively, with 13 bases between them. The germline gives CDR1 MNHEY, CDR2 SVGAGI. CDR3 length: 15 residues. CDR3 residues: CASSYSPGQVTEAFF. CDR3 nucleotides: TGTGCCAGCAGTTACTCGCCAGGGCAGGTAACTGAAGCTTTCTTT.

The rearrangement joins TRBV4-1 to TRBJ2-7; 12 bases fit TRBD2. The CDR3 sequence is 15 residues long. V trimming: 0 bases; J trimming: 6 bases; junction bases outside the gene matches: 3. Germline CDR1 MGHRA, CDR2 YSYEKL. The CDR3 DNA reads TGCGCCAGCAGCCAAGAAGAACTAGCGGGAGGCGAGCAGTACTTC. Encoded protein: CASSQEELAGGEQYF.

The rearrangement joins TRBV28 to TRBJ2-5, with 10 bases aligning to TRBD1. This CDR3 contains 14 residues. Germline V gene sequence: CDR1 MDHEN, CDR2 SYDVKM. With V trimmed by 6 bases and J by 6 bases, 7 bases remained unmatched. CDR3 nucleotides: TGTGCCAGCAGCCCTCCGACAGGGGGCAAGACCCAGTACTTC. The encoded protein is CASSPPTGGKTQYF.

This clone was observed a single time. The V gene is TRBV4-3, the J gene TRBJ2-3, with 10 bases identical to TRBD2. This CDR3 spans 16 amino acids. Per the germline V gene, CDR1 is LGHNA and CDR2 is YSLEER. V shed 3 bases, J shed 2 bases, and the junction held 5 bases outside the gene matches. In nucleotides, the CDR3 is TGCGCCAGCAGCCATACTAGCGGGGCACTCACAGATACGCAGTATTTT. Residues: CASSHTSGALTDTQYF.

This chain uses TRBV5-4 with TRBJ2-5, with 7 bases matching TRBD2. The CDR3 consists of 16 residues. CDR1 is SGHNT and CDR2 is YYREEE in the germline V gene (reference sequence). The CDR3 DNA reads TGTGCAAGCTACCGGGGAGGGCGGGGGATTCAAGAGACCCAGTACTTC. Translated: CASYRGGRGIQETQYF.

This clone was observed once. This chain joins TRBV7-9 and TRBJ2-6; the match to TRBD2 covers 8 bases. This CDR3 contains 19 residues. Germline lookup yields CDR1 SEHNR and CDR2 FQNEAQ (reference sequence). Losses at the gene ends were 1 base for V and 2 bases for J; bases not matched to a gene: 10. CDR3 DNA sequence: TGTGCCAGCAGCTTAGTCTTGTCGGCGGGGGGTCCTGGGGCCAACGTCCTGACTTTC. It is translated as CASSLVLSAGGPGANVLTF.

The chain employs TRBV28 and TRBJ1-4, with TRBD1 matching 7 bases. V shed 1 base and J 0 bases; nucleotides not matched to a gene: 8. Germline loops: CDR1 MDHEN, CDR2 SYDVKM. CDR3 length: 18 amino acids. CDR3 amino acids: CASSLSLQGDSTNEKLFF. The CDR3 DNA reads TGTGCCAGCAGTTTATCTTTGCAGGGGGATTCAACTAATGAAAAACTGTTTTTT.

A word on this clone: One end of the junction fails to match germline, which may point to a read error. The chain couples TRBV2 to TRBJ1-1; no reliable D call. The length of the CDR3 is 12 residues. Germline loops: CDR1 SNHLY, CDR2 FYNNEI. DNA for the CDR3: TGTGCCAGCAGTGAATCGAAGGGAGTTTATATCTTT. Translating gives CASSESKGVYIF.

V is TRBV30 and J is TRBJ2-7; TRBD1 is a possible D gene (6 bases). The CDR3 has 12 amino acids. From germline, CDR1 is GTSNPN and CDR2 SVGIG (reference sequence). V lost 0 bases to trimming and J lost 6 bases, with 9 bases between them. The CDR3 bases are TGTGCCTGGAGTGTTCGAGGGGGCGAGCAGTACTTC. It encodes CAWSVRGGEQYF.

The chain employs TRBV5-5 and TRBJ1-6; D is undetermined. The V and J ends lost 2 bases and 5 bases respectively, with 11 bases between them. The CDR3 extends over 15 amino acids. Per germline, CDR1 SGHKS and CDR2 YYEKEE (reference sequence). This CDR3 reads CASSLTRVDNSPLHF. For the CDR3, the DNA is TGTGCCAGCAGCTTAACCCGAGTGGATAATTCACCCCTCCACTTT.

The genes are TRBV7-8 and TRBJ2-7; D is perhaps TRBD2 (5 bases). The V end lost 2 bases, the J end lost 3 bases, and 11 bases lay between the germline ends. The CDR3 sequence is 14 residues long. Germline assignment: CDR1 SGHVS and CDR2 FQNEAQ. In nucleotides, the CDR3 is TGTGCCAGCAGCTTAAGGAGTGGAGGCTACGAGCAGTACTTC. It specifies CASSLRSGGYEQYF. The full variable domain, in which reference TRBV7-8 and TRBJ2-7 provide the parts outside the CDR3, is GAGVSQSPRYKVAKRGQDVALRCDPISGHVSLFWYQQALGQGPEFLTYFQNEAQLDKSGLPSDRFFAERPEGSVSTLKIQRTQQEDSAVYLCASSLRSGGYEQYFGPGTRLTVT.

The chain recombines TRBV18 with TRBJ2-5; unclear D gene. This CDR3 comprises 11 residues. V lost 8 bases to trimming and J lost 4 bases, with 8 bases between them. Germline V lookup: CDR1 KGHSH, CDR2 LQKENI. CDR3 sequence: CASHTGETQYF. The CDR3 coding sequence is TGTGCCAGCCACACGGGAGAGACCCAGTACTTC.

The chain has TRBV6-1 and TRBJ1-2; 9 bases map to TRBD1. This CDR3 comprises 15 residues. Germline values: CDR1 MNHNS, CDR2 SASEGT. V lost 6 bases and J lost 4; bases outside the gene matches: 9. The CDR3 is CASSSGTGTAYGYTF. As DNA, the CDR3 is TGTGCCAGCAGCTCCGGGACAGGGACAGCCTATGGCTACACCTTC.

The chain combines TRBV19 with TRBJ2-7; 13 bases are shared with TRBD2. This CDR3 spans 14 amino acids. Germline assignment: CDR1 LNHDA and CDR2 SQIVND (reference sequence). V lost 4 bases, J lost 6 bases, and 3 bases stayed unmatched. The CDR3 DNA is TGTGCCAGTAGTAGGACTAGCGGGGGCCTCGAGCAGTACTTC. Protein product: CASSRTSGGLEQYF.

V and J are TRBV18 and TRBJ2-2; D perhaps matches TRBD1 (6 bases). The CDR3 extends over 15 amino acids. The germline gives CDR1 KGHSH, CDR2 LQKENI. V was pared by 8 bases and J by 7 bases, with 20 bases between. The CDR3 bases are TGTGCCAGCACGCGCCGGGACATCACAGACGGGGAGCTGTTTTTT. This encodes CASTRRDITDGELFF.

The CDR3 nucleotides are TGTGCTAGTGGTTCTTCAGGGGGTAATTCACCCCTCCACTTT. This encodes CASGSSGGNSPLHF. This chain joins TRBV12-5 and TRBJ1-6; 7 bases line up with TRBD1. J was trimmed by 6 bases and V by 4 bases; bases with no gene match: 3. This CDR3 contains 14 residues. Germline CDR1 and CDR2: LGHNT and FRNRAP.

The rearrangement uses TRBV7-8 and TRBJ1-5, with TRBD1 identical over 10 bases. Looked up from germline, CDR1 is SGHVS and CDR2 is FQNEAQ. The CDR3 is 21 residues long. The ends lost 4 bases at V and 1 base at J; junction bases unmatched: 19. CDR3: CASSSLPRDRGVSLSNQPQHF. CDR3 sequence (DNA): TGTGCCAGCAGCTCCCTACCCAGGGACAGGGGAGTCTCGCTGAGCAATCAGCCCCAGCATTTT.

The genes are TRBV7-3 and TRBJ2-1; the match to TRBD1 covers 8 bases. CDR3 length equals 18 residues. Trimming took 5 bases from V and 3 from J; bases not matched to a gene: 15. Germline V CDR1 and CDR2: SGHTA, FQGTGA. The CDR3 DNA sequence: TGTGCCAGCAGCCCCACCCTTCTCCCGGGACAGGTCTACAATGAGCAGTTCTTC. It translates to CASSPTLLPGQVYNEQFF.

The count of this clone is one. V and J are TRBV30 and TRBJ2-3, with 10 bases fitting TRBD2. Unmatched junction bases numbered 1, after V lost 3 bases and J lost 1 base. Germline V gene data show CDR1 as GTSNPN and CDR2 as SVGIG (reference sequence). This CDR3 is 14 amino acids long. DNA for the CDR3: TGTGCCTGGAGACTAGCGGGACGCACAGATACGCAGTATTTT. Its protein is CAWRLAGRTDTQYF.

V and J are TRBV5-1 and TRBJ2-3; TRBD2 agrees at 9 bases. Germline V gene sequence: CDR1 SGHRS, CDR2 YFSETQ. This CDR3 is 15 amino acids long. The V segment lost 0 bases and the J segment 6 bases; nucleotides outside the gene matches: 5. CDR3 residues: CASSLEGTSFDTQYF. The CDR3 DNA follows: TGCGCCAGCAGCTTGGAGGGGACTAGCTTTGATACGCAGTATTTT.

The V gene is TRBV19, the J gene TRBJ1-5; weak D call: TRBD1 (5 bases). V lost 3 bases and J lost 7, with 16 bases in between. The CDR3 contains 15 residues. The V gene's germline CDR1 is LNHDA and CDR2 SQIVND (reference sequence). This chain's CDR3 is CASSILSREGQPQHF. DNA for the CDR3: TGTGCCAGTAGTATCCTCTCCAGGGAGGGACAGCCCCAGCATTTT.

The chain joins TRBV4-3 to TRBJ2-3; the D gene is possibly TRBD2 (6 bases). CDR3 length: 15 residues. Germline V CDR1 and CDR2: LGHNA, YSLEER. Deletions cut 1 base from V and 0 bases from J, with 8 bases between. The CDR3, as DNA: TGCGCCAGCAGCCAAGGAAGCGGGAGCACAGATACGCAGTATTTT. Its translation is CASSQGSGSTDTQYF.

This chain links TRBV25-1 with TRBJ2-3; D may be TRBD2 (6 bases). Deletions cut 3 bases from V and 0 bases from J, with 7 bases between. The length of the CDR3 is 14 residues. Germline CDR1 reads MGHDK; CDR2 reads SYGVNS. The CDR3 nucleotides read TGTGCCAGCAGTGATAGCGGTAGCACAGATACGCAGTATTTT. Its translation is CASSDSGSTDTQYF.

This chain links TRBV2 with TRBJ1-2, with a possible D match to TRBD1 (5 bases). Germline V lookup: CDR1 SNHLY, CDR2 FYNNEI. The CDR3 is 14 residues long. Trimming left V 2 bases short and J 1 base short, with 8 bases between. CDR3 protein: CASSEQGNNYGYTF. The DNA of the CDR3 is TGTGCCAGCAGTGAACAGGGTAATAACTATGGCTACACCTTC.

The genes are TRBV10-3 and TRBJ1-2; D uncertain. Germline-derived CDR1 and CDR2 are ENHRY and SYGVKD. Between the trimmed V and J ends, which lost 2 bases and 9 bases, there was a span of 10 bases. CDR3 length equals 12 residues. CDR3 amino acids: CAISEEGFSYTF. CDR3 in DNA: TGTGCCATCAGTGAGGAGGGTTTTAGCTACACCTTC.